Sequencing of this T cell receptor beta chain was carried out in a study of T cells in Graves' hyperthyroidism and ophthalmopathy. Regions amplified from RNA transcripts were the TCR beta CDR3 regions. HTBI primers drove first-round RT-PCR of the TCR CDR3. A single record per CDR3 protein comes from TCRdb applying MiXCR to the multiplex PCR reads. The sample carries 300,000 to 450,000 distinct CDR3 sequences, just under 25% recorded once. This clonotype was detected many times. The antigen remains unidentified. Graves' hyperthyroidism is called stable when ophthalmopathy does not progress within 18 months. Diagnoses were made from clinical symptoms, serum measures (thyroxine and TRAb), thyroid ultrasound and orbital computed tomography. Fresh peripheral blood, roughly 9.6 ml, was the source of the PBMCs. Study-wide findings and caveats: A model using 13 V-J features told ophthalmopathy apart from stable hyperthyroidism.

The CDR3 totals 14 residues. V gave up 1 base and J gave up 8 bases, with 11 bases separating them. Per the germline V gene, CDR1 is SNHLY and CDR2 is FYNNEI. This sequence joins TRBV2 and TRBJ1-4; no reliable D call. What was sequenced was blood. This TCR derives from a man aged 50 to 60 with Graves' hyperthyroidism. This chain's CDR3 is CASSEGAYSEKLFF. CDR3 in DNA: TGTGCCAGCAGTGAAGGGGCTTACAGCGAAAAACTGTTTTTT.